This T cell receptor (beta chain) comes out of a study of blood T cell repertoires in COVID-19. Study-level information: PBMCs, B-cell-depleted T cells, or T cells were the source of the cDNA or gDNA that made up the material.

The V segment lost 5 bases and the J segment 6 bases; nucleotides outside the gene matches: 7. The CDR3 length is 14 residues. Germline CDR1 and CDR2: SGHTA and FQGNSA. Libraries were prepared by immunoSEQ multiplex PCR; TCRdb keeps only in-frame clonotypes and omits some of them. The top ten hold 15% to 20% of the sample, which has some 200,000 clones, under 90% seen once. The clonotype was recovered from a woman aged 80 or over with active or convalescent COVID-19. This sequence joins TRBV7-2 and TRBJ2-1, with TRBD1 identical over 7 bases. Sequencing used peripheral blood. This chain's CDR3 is CASSPKGQTNEQFF. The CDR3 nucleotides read TGTGCCAGCAGCCCAAAGGGACAGACCAATGAGCAGTTCTTC.